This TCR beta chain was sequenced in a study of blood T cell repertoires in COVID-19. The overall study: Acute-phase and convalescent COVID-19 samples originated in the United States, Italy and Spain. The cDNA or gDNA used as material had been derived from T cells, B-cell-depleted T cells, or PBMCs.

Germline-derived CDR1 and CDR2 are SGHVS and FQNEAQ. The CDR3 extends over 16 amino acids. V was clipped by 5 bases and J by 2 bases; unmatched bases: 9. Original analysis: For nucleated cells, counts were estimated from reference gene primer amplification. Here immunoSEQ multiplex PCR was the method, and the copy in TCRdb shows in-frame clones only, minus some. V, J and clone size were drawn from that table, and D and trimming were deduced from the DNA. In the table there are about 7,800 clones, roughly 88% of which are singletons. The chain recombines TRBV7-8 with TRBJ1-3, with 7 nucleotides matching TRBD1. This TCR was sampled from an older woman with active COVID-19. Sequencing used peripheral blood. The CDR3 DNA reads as TGTGCCAGCAGCCCGCAGGGGGACGGGGCTGGAAACACCATATATTTT. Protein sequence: CASSPQGDGAGNTIYF.